The entry below gives a single T cell receptor (beta chain) sequence along with its context. What this receptor recognizes is not known. Nothing much larger sits one base from this clone, and base qualities are not available. The CDR3, cysteine through phenylalanine, is 14 amino acids long. The CDR3 DNA has 42 bases and is translated from base 1. Via the germline V gene (reference sequence), CDR1 is GTSNPN and CDR2 SVGIG. A distance of 12 bases separates the germline ends of V and J, which lose 0 bases and 4 bases respectively. Systemically healthy Caucasian individuals from Russia, 35 to 40 in total and aged about 6 to 95 years, were included as donors. Each donor gave ten milliliters of peripheral blood, drawn into EDTA-treated Vacutainer tubes. Ficoll-Paque density-gradient centrifugation was used to isolate PBMCs, with at least 6 million per sample. Total RNA, at least 6 micrograms per sample, was extracted from PBMCs with Trizol reagent. For every donor, an aliquot of PBMCs went through flow cytometry to measure the percentages of naive CD45RAhigh/CD27high T cells.

These data belong to a study of blood T cells in healthy people across ages (dated by TCRdb to about 2015). Turning to the overall study: Template switching captured roughly one uniquely barcoded TCR beta cDNA molecule per two T cells in model experiments. Age-related changes in TCR beta repertoire diversity were measured in the study by deep sequencing normalized with unique cDNA molecular identifiers. Four age groups were formed from the donors: young (average 16 years), middle-aged (approximately 40), aged (62) and long-lived (about 75). To avoid experimental bias, donors of different ages were spread randomly across the sequencing lanes. Two additional independent replicas of 1 million unique cDNA reads from the same blood draw were analyzed for two donors (one aged 18 to 30 and one aged 80 or older). Findings and caveats that apply to the study as a whole: The percentage of naive T cells measured by flow cytometry correlated strongly with observed TCR beta diversity. Compared with the aged group, the long-lived group had more naive CD4+ T cells, fewer expanded clones and increased TCR diversity, suggesting age selection. Estimates of total diversity based on one million sequenced T cells were regarded as lower bounds and as underestimates. The CMV infection status of donors was not known, potentially confounding age-related changes in expanded clonotypes. Because profiling used bulk unsorted PBMCs, naive and antigen-experienced compartments could not be compared conclusively. As age increased, observed TCR beta diversity per million T cells dropped in a roughly linear way, and a significant reduction was already evident by age roughly 36.

Library preparation was by 5' RACE. A second roughly 6 to 12 cycle PCR used a sample-barcoded 5' primer and a J-beta primer mix. Each TCR beta cDNA molecule received a unique molecular identifier from a template-switch 5' adaptor carrying 12 random nucleotides. At least 2.5 million CDR3-containing paired-end reads were obtained from each sample. First-strand cDNA was synthesized from all RNA with the Mint cDNA synthesis kit, primed by a TRBC-specific oligonucleotide. Following uracil-DNA glycosylase treatment, all cDNA underwent a first 18-cycle PCR with the universal primers M1SS and BC2_uni_R. Per the source publication's procedure: Each sample was normalized by randomly selecting 1 million high-quality reads, each carrying a distinct molecular identifier. Instead of being binned into consensus sequences, reads that shared molecular identifiers were thrown out. MiTCR, run with a Q25 quality threshold and the strictest error-elimination algorithm, handled CDR3 identification, clonotype clustering and error correction. A nonparametric unseen species model with Euler transformation was used to estimate lower-bound total TCR beta diversity. The public reads were run again by TCRdb, first through fastp at Q25 and then through MiXCR, and only productive beta chains were kept. All rows with the same CDR3 protein become a single entry with the most common DNA and genes. These V and J calls rely on TCRdb rather than the paper's analysis. Within this sample are roughly 1.9 million distinct CDR3 sequences, with 35% to 50% of them counted one time only. In total, the top ten clones hold under 25% of the sample.

The sequence links TRBV30 to TRBJ1-2; the D gene is unclear. The receptor's source is a human donor in good health. What was sequenced was blood. The DNA sequence follows: TGTGCCTGGAGTGTACGGCAGAGCGGCTATGGCTACACCTTC. This sequence encodes CAWSVRQSGYGYTF.